This passage covers 2 T cell receptor beta chains from one sample sequenced in a study of blood T cell repertoires in COVID-19. Sequencing was performed with immunoSEQ multiplex PCR; in TCRdb, only in-frame clones are kept and a portion is missing. In the table there are approximately 90,000 clones, 65% to 85% of which are singletons. The sequenced sample was peripheral blood. The receptors stem from a man aged 65-85 years with COVID-19, enrolled during active disease.

The chain has TRBV10-1 and TRBJ2-3; TRBD2 aligns across 14 bases. CDR3 length equals 16 residues. Germline loops: CDR1 WNHNN, CDR2 SYGVQD (reference sequence). The J segment lost 8 bases and the V segment lost 5 bases, leaving 9 bases of the junction unmatched. The CDR3, as DNA: TGCGCCAGCAGTCAGGGGACTAGCGGGAGTACGGGTACGCAGTATTTT. Protein: CASSQGTSGSTGTQYF.

The V and J genes are TRBV7-8 and TRBJ1-3, with 7 positions matching TRBD1. V lost 5 bases to trimming and J lost 4 bases; unmatched junction nucleotides: 8. The CDR3 length is 15 residues. Germline V gene sequence: CDR1 SGHVS, CDR2 FQNEAQ. In DNA, the CDR3 is TGTGCCAGCAGCCCCGACAGGGTCTCCGGAAACACCATATATTTT. Protein product: CASSPDRVSGNTIYF.